This TCR beta chain was documented in a study of CD8 T cell repertoires and HIV-1 epitope variants. Study at large: T cells were stimulated with Twenty-five Gag and Nef peptides separately. Enriched T cells were co-cultured with equal autologous T cell-negative cells.

A note on this clone: Its antigen remains unidentified.

The data were produced by immunoSEQ multiplex PCR, yet TCRdb's version contains in-frame clones alone and is incomplete. This table has a few thousand clones, roughly two thirds appearing once. Germline trimming cut 5 bases from V and 1 base from J; bases unmatched to any gene: 5. This CDR3 comprises 15 residues. Germline V lookup: CDR1 LNHDA, CDR2 SQIVND (reference sequence). The chain is built from TRBV19 and TRBJ2-5, with 9 bases identical to TRBD1. Material: cultured CD8+ T cells derived from PBMCs. The TCR originated in a male donor with HIV. The DNA of the CDR3 is TGTGCCAGTAGTGGTACAGGGGGCCCCCAAGAGACCCAGTACTTC. It encodes CASSGTGGPQETQYF.